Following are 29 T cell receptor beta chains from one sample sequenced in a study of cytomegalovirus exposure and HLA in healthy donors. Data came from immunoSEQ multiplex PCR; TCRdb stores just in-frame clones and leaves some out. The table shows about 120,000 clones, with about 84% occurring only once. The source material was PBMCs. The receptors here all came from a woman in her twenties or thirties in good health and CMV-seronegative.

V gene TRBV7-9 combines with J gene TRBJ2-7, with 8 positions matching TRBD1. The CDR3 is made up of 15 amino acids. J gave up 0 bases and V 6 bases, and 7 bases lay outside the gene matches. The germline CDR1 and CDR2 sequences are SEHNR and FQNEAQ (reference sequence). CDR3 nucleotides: TGTGCCAGCAGTTCCGACAGGGGTATCTCCTACGAGCAGTACTTC. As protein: CASSSDRGISYEQYF.

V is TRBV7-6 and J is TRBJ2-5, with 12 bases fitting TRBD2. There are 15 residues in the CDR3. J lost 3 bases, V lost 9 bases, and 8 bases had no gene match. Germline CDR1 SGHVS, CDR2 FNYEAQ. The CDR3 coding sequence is TGTGCCAGTAGAACTAGCGGGGGGTCAGAAGAGACCCAGTACTTC. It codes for CASRTSGGSEETQYF. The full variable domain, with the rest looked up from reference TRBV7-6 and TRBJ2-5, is GAGVSQSPRYKVTKRGQDVALRCDPISGHVSLYWYRQALGQGPEFLTYFNYEAQQDKSGLPNDRFSAERPEGSISTLTIQRTEQRDSAMYRCASRTSGGSEETQYFGPGTRLLVL.

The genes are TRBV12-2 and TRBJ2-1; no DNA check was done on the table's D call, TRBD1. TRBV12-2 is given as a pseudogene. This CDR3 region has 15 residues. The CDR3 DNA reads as TGTGCAAGTCACCCCCAGGGAAGAGGATACAATGAGCAGTTCTTC. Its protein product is CASHPQGRGYNEQFF.

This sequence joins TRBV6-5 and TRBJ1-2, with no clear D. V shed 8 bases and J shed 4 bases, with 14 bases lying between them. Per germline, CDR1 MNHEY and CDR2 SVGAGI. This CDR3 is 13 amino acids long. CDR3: CASCRDSSYGYTF. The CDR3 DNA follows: TGTGCCAGCTGCCGGGATTCAAGCTATGGCTACACCTTC.

The CDR3 coding sequence is TGTGCCAGCAGCTTGGCCCGGACAGATTCTGAAGCTTTCTTT. Its translation is CASSLARTDSEAFF. The chain employs TRBV5-4 and TRBJ1-1; weak D call: TRBD1 (6 bases). The CDR3 is 14 amino acids. The germline CDR1 and CDR2 sequences are SGHNT and YYREEE (reference sequence). V lost 0 bases, J lost 6 bases, and 12 bases lay in between.

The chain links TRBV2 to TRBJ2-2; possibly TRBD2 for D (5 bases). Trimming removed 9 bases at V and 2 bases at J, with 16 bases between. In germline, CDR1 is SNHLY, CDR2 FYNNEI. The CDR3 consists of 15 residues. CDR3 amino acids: CARTKSGINTGELFF. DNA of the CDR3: TGTGCCAGGACCAAAAGCGGAATTAACACCGGGGAGCTGTTTTTT.

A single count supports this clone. CDR3 nucleotides: TGTGCCAGCAGTTACGGGCAGAAAAGGGAGCAGTACTTC. Encoded protein: CASSYGQKREQYF. The rearrangement links TRBV6-6 to TRBJ2-7; no clear D. V was clipped by 2 bases and J by 7 bases, with 12 bases between them. The germline gives CDR1 MNHNY, CDR2 SVGAGI (reference sequence). The CDR3 has 13 residues.

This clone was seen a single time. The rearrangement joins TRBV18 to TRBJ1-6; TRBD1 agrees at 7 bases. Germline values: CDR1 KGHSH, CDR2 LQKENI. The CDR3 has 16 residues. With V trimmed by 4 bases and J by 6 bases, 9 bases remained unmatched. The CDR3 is CASSLPGQSRNSPLHF. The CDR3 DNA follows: TGTGCCAGCTCACTACCGGGACAGAGTCGTAATTCACCCCTCCACTTT.

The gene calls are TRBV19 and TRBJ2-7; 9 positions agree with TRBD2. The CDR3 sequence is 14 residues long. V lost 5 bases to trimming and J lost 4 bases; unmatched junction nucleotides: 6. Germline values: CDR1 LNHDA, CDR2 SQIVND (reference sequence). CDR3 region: CASSPAGGGYEQYF. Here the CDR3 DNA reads TGTGCCAGTAGTCCAGCGGGGGGCGGGTACGAGCAGTACTTC.

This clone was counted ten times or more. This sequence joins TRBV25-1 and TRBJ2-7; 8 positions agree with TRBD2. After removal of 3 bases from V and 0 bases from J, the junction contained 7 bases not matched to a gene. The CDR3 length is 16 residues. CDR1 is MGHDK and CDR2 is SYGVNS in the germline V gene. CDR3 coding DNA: TGTGCCAGCAGTGATGAGGGCGGGGGGAGCTCCTACGAGCAGTACTTC. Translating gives CASSDEGGGSSYEQYF.

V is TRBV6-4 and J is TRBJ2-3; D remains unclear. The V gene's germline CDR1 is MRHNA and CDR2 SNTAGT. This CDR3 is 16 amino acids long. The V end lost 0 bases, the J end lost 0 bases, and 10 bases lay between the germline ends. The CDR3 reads CASSDSPRASTDTQYF. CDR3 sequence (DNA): TGTGCCAGCAGTGACTCCCCGAGAGCTAGCACAGATACGCAGTATTTT.

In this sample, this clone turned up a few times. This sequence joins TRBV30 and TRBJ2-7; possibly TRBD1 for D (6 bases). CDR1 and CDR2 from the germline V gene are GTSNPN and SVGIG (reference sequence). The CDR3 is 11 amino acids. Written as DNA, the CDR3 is TGTGCCTGGAGTATGCACAGGGAACTGAACGTC. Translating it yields CAWSMHRELNV.

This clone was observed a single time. The CDR3 nucleotides are TGCAGCGTTGAAAGGCTAGCGGGCTCCTACAATGAGCAGTTCTTC. This codes for CSVERLAGSYNEQFF. This chain joins TRBV29-1 and TRBJ2-1; 8 bases align to TRBD2. The CDR3 extends over 15 amino acids. The germline CDR1 and CDR2 sequences are SQVTM and ANQGSEA. After removal of 2 bases from V and 0 bases from J, the junction contained 3 bases not matched to a gene.

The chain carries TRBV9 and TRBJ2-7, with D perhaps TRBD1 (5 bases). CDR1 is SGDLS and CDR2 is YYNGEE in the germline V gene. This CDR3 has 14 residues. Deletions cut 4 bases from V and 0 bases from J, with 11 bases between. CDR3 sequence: CASSLSGLSYEQYF. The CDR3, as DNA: TGTGCCAGCAGCTTGTCAGGGCTCTCCTACGAGCAGTACTTC.

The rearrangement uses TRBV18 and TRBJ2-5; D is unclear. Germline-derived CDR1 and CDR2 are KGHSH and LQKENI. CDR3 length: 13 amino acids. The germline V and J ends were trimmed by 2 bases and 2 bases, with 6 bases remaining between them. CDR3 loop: CASSPERQETQYF. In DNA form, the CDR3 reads TGTGCCAGCTCACCAGAGAGACAAGAGACCCAGTACTTC.

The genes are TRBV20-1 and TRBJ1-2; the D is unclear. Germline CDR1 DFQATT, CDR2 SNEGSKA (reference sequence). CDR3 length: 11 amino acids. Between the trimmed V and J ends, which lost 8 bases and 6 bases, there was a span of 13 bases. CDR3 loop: CSYYDLNGYTF. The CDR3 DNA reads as TGCAGTTACTACGACCTAAATGGCTACACCTTC.

CDR3 amino acids: CASTILHRGSGNTIYF. The CDR3 DNA reads TGTGCCAGTACCATATTACACAGGGGATCTGGAAACACCATATATTTT. V is TRBV19 and J is TRBJ1-3; 7 bases agree with TRBD1. From germline, CDR1 is LNHDA and CDR2 SQIVND (reference sequence). The CDR3 extends over 16 amino acids. Trimming took 7 bases from V and 1 from J; bases not matched to a gene: 10. The full variable domain, its missing parts supplied by reference TRBV19 and TRBJ1-3, is DGGITQSPKYLFRKEGQNVTLSCEQNLNHDAMYWYRQDPGQGLRLIYYSQIVNDFQKGDIAEGYSVSREKKESFPLTVTSAQKNPTAFYLCASTILHRGSGNTIYFGEGSWLTVV.

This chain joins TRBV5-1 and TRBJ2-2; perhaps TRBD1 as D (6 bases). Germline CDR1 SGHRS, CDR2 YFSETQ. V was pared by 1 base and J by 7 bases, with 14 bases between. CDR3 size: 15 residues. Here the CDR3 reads CASSLTDSPIGELFF. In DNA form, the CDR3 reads TGCGCCAGCAGCTTGACGGACAGTCCGATCGGGGAGCTGTTTTTT. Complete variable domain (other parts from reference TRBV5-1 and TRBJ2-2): KAGVTQTPRYLIKTRGQQVTLSCSPISGHRSVSWYQQTPGQGLQFLFEYFSETQRNKGNFPGRFSGRQFSNSRSEMNVSTLELGDSALYLCASSLTDSPIGELFFGEGSRLTVL.

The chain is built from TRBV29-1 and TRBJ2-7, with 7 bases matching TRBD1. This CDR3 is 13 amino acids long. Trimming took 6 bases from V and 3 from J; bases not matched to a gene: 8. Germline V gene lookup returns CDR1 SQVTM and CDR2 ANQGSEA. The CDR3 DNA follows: TGCAGCGTGGGGACAGACTTAGTCTACGAGCAGTACTTC. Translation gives CSVGTDLVYEQYF.

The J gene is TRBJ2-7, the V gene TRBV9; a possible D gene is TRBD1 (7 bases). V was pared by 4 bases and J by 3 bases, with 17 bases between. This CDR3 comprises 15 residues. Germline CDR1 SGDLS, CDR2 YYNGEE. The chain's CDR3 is CASSTAGGGHYEQYF. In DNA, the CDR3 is TGTGCCAGCAGCACCGCAGGAGGGGGCCACTACGAGCAGTACTTC.

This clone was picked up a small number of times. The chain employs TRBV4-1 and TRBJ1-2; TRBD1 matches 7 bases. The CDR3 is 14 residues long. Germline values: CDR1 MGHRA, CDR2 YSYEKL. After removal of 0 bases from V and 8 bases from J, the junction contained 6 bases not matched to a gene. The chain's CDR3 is CASSQDSPGGGYTF. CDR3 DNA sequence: TGCGCCAGCAGCCAAGATAGCCCAGGGGGAGGCTACACCTTC.

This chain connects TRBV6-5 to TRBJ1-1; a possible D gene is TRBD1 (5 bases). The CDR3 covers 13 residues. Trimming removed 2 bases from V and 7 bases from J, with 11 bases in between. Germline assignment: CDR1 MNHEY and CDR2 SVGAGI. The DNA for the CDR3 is TGTGCCAGCAGTTACCACAGACAGTATGAAGCTTTCTTT. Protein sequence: CASSYHRQYEAFF.

CDR3 DNA: TGTGCCAGCAGCCCTACAGGGGGCGCAGATACGCAGTATTTT. Its translation is CASSPTGGADTQYF. This chain uses TRBV11-3 with TRBJ2-3, with TRBD1 matching 9 bases. Germline-derived CDR1 and CDR2 are SGHNT and YENEEA. The V gene end was trimmed by 5 bases and the J gene end by 4 bases; junction bases not matched to a gene: 4. This CDR3 is built from 14 residues.

CDR3 region: CASSLRDTGPDTQYF. The CDR3 nucleotides read TGTGCCAGCAGCCTCCGGGACACTGGCCCAGATACGCAGTATTTT. V usage is TRBV7-6 and J usage is TRBJ2-3; perhaps TRBD1 as D (6 bases). CDR3 length: 15 residues. The germline CDR1 and CDR2 sequences are SGHVS and FNYEAQ. The V end lost 5 bases, the J end lost 4 bases, and 16 bases lay between the germline ends.

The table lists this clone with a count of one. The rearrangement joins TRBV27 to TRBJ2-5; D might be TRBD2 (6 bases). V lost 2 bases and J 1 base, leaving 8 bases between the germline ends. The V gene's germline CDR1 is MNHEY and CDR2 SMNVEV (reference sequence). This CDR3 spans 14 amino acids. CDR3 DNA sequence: TGTGCCAGCAGTTTACGGGGACTCCAAGAGACCCAGTACTTC. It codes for CASSLRGLQETQYF.

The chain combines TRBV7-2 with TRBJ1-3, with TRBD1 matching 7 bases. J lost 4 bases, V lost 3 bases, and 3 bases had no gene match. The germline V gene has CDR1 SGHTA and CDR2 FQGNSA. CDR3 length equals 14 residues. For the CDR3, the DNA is TGTGCCAGCAGCTTCGACAGGGCCGGAAACACCATATATTTT. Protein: CASSFDRAGNTIYF.

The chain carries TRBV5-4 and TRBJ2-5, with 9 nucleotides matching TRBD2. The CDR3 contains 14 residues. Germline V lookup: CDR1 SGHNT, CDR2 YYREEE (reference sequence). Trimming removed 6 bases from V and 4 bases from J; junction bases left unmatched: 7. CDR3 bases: TGTGCCAGCACGTCTGCGGGGGGGCCAGAGACCCAGTACTTC. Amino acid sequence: CASTSAGGPETQYF.

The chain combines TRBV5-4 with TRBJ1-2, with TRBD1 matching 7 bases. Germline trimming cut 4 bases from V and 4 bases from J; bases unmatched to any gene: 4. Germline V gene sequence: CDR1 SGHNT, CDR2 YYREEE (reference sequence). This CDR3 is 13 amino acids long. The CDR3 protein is CASSPRDSYGYTF. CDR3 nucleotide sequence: TGTGCCAGCAGCCCCCGGGACAGCTATGGCTACACCTTC.

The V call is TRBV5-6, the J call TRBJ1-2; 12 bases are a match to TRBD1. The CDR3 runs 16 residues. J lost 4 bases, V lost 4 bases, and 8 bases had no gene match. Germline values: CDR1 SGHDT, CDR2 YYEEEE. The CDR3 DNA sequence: TGTGCCAGCAGCATCTCCGGGACAGGGGGCGGCTATGGCTACACCTTC. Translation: CASSISGTGGGYGYTF.